Listed below are T cell receptor beta chains from one sample, sequenced in a study of cytotoxic CD8 clonotypes in ibrutinib-treated CLL. This table comes from immunoSEQ multiplex PCR, and its TCRdb copy is limited to in-frame clones, with some not included. The sample holds about 72,000 clones, about 84% seen once. Sequencing was performed on PBMCs, taken at disease progression, from a patient treated with ibrutinib. These receptors were obtained from a human donor with chronic lymphocytic leukemia. Each CDR3 is given with its conserved first and last residue. The D gene is left open where the match is weak. Clone size, where shown, is once, few, many, or a class for clones that have expanded.

>TRBV19|NA|NA|TRBJ2-1
CASSIPTGVVYEQFF
TGTGCCAGTAGTATACCGACGGGGGTCGTGTATGAGCAGTTCTTC
>TRBV2|few|TRBD2|TRBJ2-7
CASIPASGNYEQYF
TGTGCCAGCATTCCCGCTAGCGGGAACTACGAGCAGTACTTC
>TRBV5-1|NA|NA|TRBJ1-3
CAGEVQTIYF
TGCGCCGGCGAGGTCCAAACCATATATTTT
>TRBV25-1|NA|TRBD1|TRBJ2-2
CASRQGAGTGELFF
TGTGCCAGCAGACAGGGGGCTGGCACCGGGGAGCTGTTTTTT
>TRBV6-6|few|TRBD2|TRBJ2-3
CASRKGLASDTQYF
TGTGCCAGCAGGAAGGGACTAGCATCAGATACGCAGTATTTT
>TRBV7-9|NA|TRBD1|TRBJ1-1
CAIPPTGVTEAFF
TGTGCCATCCCACCCACAGGGGTCACTGAAGCTTTCTTT
>TRBV28|NA|NA|TRBJ1-5
CASSFRWASNQPQHF
TGTGCCAGCAGTTTTCGTTGGGCTAGCAATCAGCCCCAGCATTTT
>TRBV18|NA|NA|TRBJ1-2
CASSPLEGYTF
TGTGCCAGCTCACCACTCGAGGGCTACACCTTC
>TRBV20-1|NA|NA|TRBJ1-2
CSASAYYGYTF
TGCAGTGCGTCTGCTTACTATGGCTACACCTTC
>TRBV11-2|NA|TRBD1|TRBJ2-3
CASSLDPKGGGTQYF
TGTGCCAGCAGCTTAGATCCGAAAGGGGGCGGTACGCAGTATTTT
>TRBV4-1|NA|NA|TRBJ1-2
CASSQVGGGGNYGYTF
TGCGCCAGCAGCCAAGTCGGGGGCGGGGGGAACTATGGCTACACCTTC
>TRBV30|few|NA|TRBJ1-2
CASNRGGLYTF
TGTGCCTCTAATAGGGGGGGGCTCTACACCTTC
>TRBV7-9|NA|NA|TRBJ1-1
CASILAPTEAFF
TGTGCCAGCATCCTCGCCCCAACTGAAGCTTTCTTT
>TRBV5-1|NA|NA|TRBJ2-2
CASSTNGPNTGELFF
TGCGCCAGCAGCACCAACGGTCCGAACACCGGGGAGCTGTTTTTT